This T cell receptor (beta chain) was identified in a study of T cells in Graves' hyperthyroidism and ophthalmopathy (dated by TCRdb to the late 2010s). For the study in its entirety: Peripheral blood samples were taken at initial diagnosis, before any treatment was given. A discovery cohort of around 98 patients, about 40 with Graves' ophthalmopathy and 57 with stable Graves' hyperthyroidism, was used to find distinguishing TCR V-J signatures. Prospective prediction of ophthalmopathy was tested in an independent validation cohort of about 19 hyperthyroidism patients and roughly 16 patients who later progressed to ophthalmopathy. The roughly 94 discovery patients were randomly divided into training and test sets at a 7:3 ratio. Thyroid tissue and blood T-cell repertoires from six Graves' hyperthyroidism patients were also compared in the study. After blood sampling, hyperthyroidism patients were treated with methimazole at a starting dose of 30 mg daily, and ophthalmopathy patients were treated with high-dose intravenous methylprednisolone. According to the paper, TCR Vbeta CDR3 sequencing was carried out on around 140 peripheral blood samples, which came from over 40 ophthalmopathy, 75 to 80 hyperthyroidism and roughly 17 progressor patients. The full study reports these points: Blood samples also contained most of the expanded thyroid clonotypes (frequency above 0.001), which suggests that blood repertoires may reflect thyroid immune responses. A model built on a 13 V-J signature distinguished ophthalmopathy from stable hyperthyroidism, reaching 85% to 90% sensitivity and about 81% specificity in cross-validation and 80%/75% in testing. In validation, the model predicted progression to ophthalmopathy with approximately 70% sensitivity and 72% to 85% specificity, a median of about 6.7 months before onset. No statistical method was used to fix the sample size in advance, and group allocation was not hidden from the investigators.

A patient counted as having stable Graves' hyperthyroidism if no progression to ophthalmopathy occurred over 18 months of follow-up. Hyperthyroidism patients were aged 18 to 65 years and newly diagnosed, with disease duration of less than 2 months. The study excluded patients with uncontrolled infections, other autoimmune diseases, pregnancy or lactation. Diagnoses were based on clinical symptoms, serum thyroxine and TRAb, thyroid ultrasound and orbital computed tomography. Ficoll-Paque density gradient centrifugation was used to isolate PBMCs from about 10 ml of fresh peripheral blood. Total RNA was extracted with Trizol reagent, and quality was checked on an Agilent 2100 Bioanalyzer. In the case of this clonotype: Its antigen has not been determined. No quality values exist for individual bases; no much larger clone is one base distant.

The TCR beta CDR3 regions were amplified from the RNA transcripts. For the first round of RT-PCR on the TCR CDR3, the HTBI primer set was used together with the Qiagen OneStep RT-PCR kit. A second multiplex PCR round built the libraries, followed by size selection and purification. Sequencing of the libraries was done on an Illumina HiSeq2000 using paired-end 100 bp reads. The paper's processing steps were these. Raw data were processed with SOAPnuke, discarding reads with adapters, uncalled bases, mean Phred below 15, or no exact constant-primer or identifier match. COPE v1.2.5 was used to merge the high-quality paired reads, and each unique nucleotide sequence was defined as a clonotype. Clonotypes were aligned to IMGT TRBV, TRBD and TRBJ reference segments using MiTCR v1.1. Analysis was restricted to V-J combinations with a frequency above 0.0001, which covered approximately 99% of repertoires. The TCS score was defined as the ratio of F50 (clonal expansion) to E x V (chaos), calculated using BLOSUM62-based TCRdist between CDR3 peptides within each V-J. Welch's t-statistics and random forest reduced around 520 V-J features to 10 to 15, which were used in a naive Bayes classifier (R e1071). The similarity between thyroid and blood repertoires was quantified using the Morisita-Horn index. The public reads were reprocessed in TCRdb via fastp at Q25 and MiXCR, keeping in-frame beta chains. CDR3 protein duplicates are merged, each entry listing the most common genes and DNA. The V and J calls here are based on TCRdb, not the publication. For this sample there are around 760,000 distinct CDR3 sequences; roughly 32% appear just once. The ten largest make up around 29% of the sample.

The germline ends are 7 bases apart after V is trimmed by 0 bases and J by 0 bases. The CDR3 contains 15 residues, cysteine and phenylalanine counted. The CDR3 DNA has 45 bases and is translated from base 1. According to the germline V gene, CDR1 reads SGHRS and CDR2 reads YFSETQ. The V and J genes are TRBV5-1 and TRBJ1-3; the D gene remains uncertain. This TCR was sampled from a woman aged 40-49 years with Graves' hyperthyroidism. The sample taken for sequencing was blood. The CDR3: CASSLGHTSGNTIYF. The nucleotides are TGCGCCAGCAGCTTGGGACACACCTCTGGAAACACCATATATTTT.